These T cell receptor beta chains were read from a single sample in a study of cytomegalovirus exposure and HLA in healthy donors. Only in-frame clones appear in the TCRdb table, and some are missing; sequencing was by immunoSEQ multiplex PCR. The top ten hold around 3.6% of the sample, which has some 140,000 clones, 60% to 85% seen once. The specimen sequenced was PBMCs. These receptors all stem from a woman aged 40 to 50 in good health and CMV-seronegative. Each CDR3 is given with its conserved first and last residue. A D gene is named only where the DNA matches it firmly. Rows may omit the clone size; those that give it use once, few, many or a size class.

clone_size: NA
j_call: TRBJ2-7
v_call: TRBV18
d_call: NA
cdr3_nt: TGTGCCAGCTCACCCCAGGGTGCGGGGAACTCCTACGAGCAGTACTTC
cdr3_aa: CASSPQGAGNSYEQYF

clone_size: NA
j_call: TRBJ2-7
v_call: TRBV11-3
d_call: TRBD1
cdr3_nt: TGTGCCAGCAGCCCCGATTCGGGACAGGTCGCGTGGGAGCAGTACTTC
cdr3_aa: CASSPDSGQVAWEQYF

clone_size: NA
j_call: TRBJ2-7
v_call: TRBV5-4
d_call: TRBD2
cdr3_nt: TGTGCCAGCAGCTCCTCCACTAGCGGGGGTTGGTACGAGCAGTACTTC
cdr3_aa: CASSSSTSGGWYEQYF

clone_size: NA
j_call: TRBJ2-5
v_call: TRBV6-5
d_call: NA
cdr3_nt: TGTGCCAGCACCTCCTTCCTTCTGGGAGCGGAGACCCAGTACTTC
cdr3_aa: CASTSFLLGAETQYF

clone_size: NA
j_call: TRBJ2-1
v_call: TRBV6-5
d_call: TRBD2
cdr3_nt: TGTGCCAGCAGTTCCCCGACTAGCGGGACCGGGGATGAGCAGTTCTTC
cdr3_aa: CASSSPTSGTGDEQFF

clone_size: NA
j_call: TRBJ1-1
v_call: TRBV29-1
d_call: NA
cdr3_nt: TGCAGCGTCACAGGCACCGAAGCTTTCTTT
cdr3_aa: CSVTGTEAFF

clone_size: once
j_call: TRBJ2-3
v_call: TRBV7-8
d_call: TRBD2
cdr3_nt: TGTGCCAGCAGCTCAAAGACACTAGCGGGCCCCAACGGGGCGGCAGATACGCAGTATTTT
cdr3_aa: CASSSKTLAGPNGAADTQYF

clone_size: NA
j_call: TRBJ2-7
v_call: TRBV7-8
d_call: NA
cdr3_nt: TGTGCCAGCAGCTTAGCTTTCGGGACTTCGGCCGAGCAGTACTTC
cdr3_aa: CASSLAFGTSAEQYF

clone_size: NA
j_call: TRBJ2-1
v_call: TRBV18
d_call: NA
cdr3_nt: TGTGCCAGCGCCCGGGACAACAATGAGCAGTTCTTC
cdr3_aa: CASARDNNEQFF

clone_size: once
j_call: TRBJ1-2
v_call: TRBV6-1
d_call: NA
cdr3_nt: TGTGCCAGCAAGGGGGACACAAGTAACTATGGCTACACCTTC
cdr3_aa: CASKGDTSNYGYTF

clone_size: NA
j_call: TRBJ2-5
v_call: TRBV4-2
d_call: TRBD2
cdr3_nt: TGTGCCAGCAGCCTAGGGACTAGCATGGAGACCCAGTACTTC
cdr3_aa: CASSLGTSMETQYF

clone_size: NA
j_call: TRBJ2-5
v_call: TRBV5-1
d_call: TRBD2
cdr3_nt: TGCGCCAGCAGCTCGAGCGGGGGGTACCAAGAGACCCAGTACTTC
cdr3_aa: CASSSSGGYQETQYF

clone_size: NA
j_call: TRBJ1-1
v_call: TRBV6-1
d_call: NA
cdr3_nt: TGTGCCAGCAGCCTCGACAGGCTCCCTGAAGCTTTCTTT
cdr3_aa: CASSLDRLPEAFF

clone_size: few
j_call: TRBJ2-7
v_call: TRBV5-1
d_call: NA
cdr3_nt: TGCGCCAGCAGCCCGGGTTCCTCCCTCCGCCTCCTCGAGCAGTACTTC
cdr3_aa: CASSPGSSLRLLEQYF

clone_size: NA
j_call: TRBJ1-2
v_call: TRBV7-9
d_call: NA
cdr3_nt: TGTGCCAGCAGCTCCCCGGGTCATGGCTACACCTTC
cdr3_aa: CASSSPGHGYTF

clone_size: NA
j_call: TRBJ2-1
v_call: TRBV5-8
d_call: NA
cdr3_nt: TGTGCCAGCAGCTTGAGCCCGGATGAGCAGTTCTTC
cdr3_aa: CASSLSPDEQFF

clone_size: NA
j_call: TRBJ1-1
v_call: TRBV2
d_call: TRBD1
cdr3_nt: TGTGCCAGCAGTAGAAACAGGGGCGACACTGAAGCTTTCTTT
cdr3_aa: CASSRNRGDTEAFF

clone_size: NA
j_call: TRBJ2-7
v_call: TRBV6-1
d_call: NA
cdr3_nt: TGTGCCACCCTGGGACGGCAGGGGCGGGTTTCCGAGCAGTACTTC
cdr3_aa: CATLGRQGRVSEQYF

clone_size: NA
j_call: TRBJ2-3
v_call: TRBV7-9
d_call: NA
cdr3_nt: TGTGCCAGCAGCCTCCGTGACGGAGGGTCAGATACGCAGTATTTT
cdr3_aa: CASSLRDGGSDTQYF

clone_size: NA
j_call: TRBJ2-2
v_call: TRBV9
d_call: NA
cdr3_nt: TGTGCCAGCAGCCTTAGCTTGGGACTGATCCTAACGAACACCGGGGAGCTGTTTTTT
cdr3_aa: CASSLSLGLILTNTGELFF

clone_size: NA
j_call: TRBJ2-1
v_call: TRBV30
d_call: NA
cdr3_nt: TGTGCCTGGGCCGGGACTCCGCAGTTCTTC
cdr3_aa: CAWAGTPQFF

clone_size: few
j_call: TRBJ2-1
v_call: TRBV7-7
d_call: TRBD2
cdr3_nt: TGTGCTAGCAGCTTAGCGGGAGGATACAATGAGCAGTTCTTC
cdr3_aa: CASSLAGGYNEQFF

clone_size: NA
j_call: TRBJ2-1
v_call: TRBV5-6
d_call: TRBD1
cdr3_nt: TGTGCCAGCAGCTATCGACAGGGTGTTTGGAATGAGCAGTTCTTC
cdr3_aa: CASSYRQGVWNEQFF

clone_size: once
j_call: TRBJ2-7
v_call: TRBV19
d_call: TRBD1
cdr3_nt: TGTGCCAGTAGTATAGATCTGACAGGGGTGGAGGAGCAGTACTTC
cdr3_aa: CASSIDLTGVEEQYF

clone_size: NA
j_call: TRBJ2-1
v_call: TRBV14
d_call: TRBD2
cdr3_nt: TGTGCCAGCAGCCAGCTAGCGGGGGGCCTCAATGAGCAGTTCTTC
cdr3_aa: CASSQLAGGLNEQFF

clone_size: NA
j_call: TRBJ1-1
v_call: TRBV19
d_call: NA
cdr3_nt: TGTGCCAGTATGATCGGGGGGGACACTGAAGCTTTCTTT
cdr3_aa: CASMIGGDTEAFF

clone_size: NA
j_call: TRBJ1-2
v_call: TRBV25-1
d_call: TRBD1
cdr3_nt: TGTGCCAGCAGTGAAGGCCCCTGGGACAGGCACTATGGCTACACCTTC
cdr3_aa: CASSEGPWDRHYGYTF

clone_size: NA
j_call: TRBJ1-2
v_call: TRBV2
d_call: TRBD1
cdr3_nt: TGTGCCAGCAGGGGGACAGTCGACTTAAACTATGGCTACACCTTC
cdr3_aa: CASRGTVDLNYGYTF

clone_size: NA
j_call: TRBJ1-3
v_call: TRBV5-8
d_call: TRBD1
cdr3_nt: TGTGCCAGCAGCTATGCCGGGACAGTTGGACACACCATATATTTT
cdr3_aa: CASSYAGTVGHTIYF

clone_size: NA
j_call: TRBJ1-1
v_call: TRBV5-1
d_call: TRBD1
cdr3_nt: TGCGCCAGTCACGACGGACAGGGAGGCACTGAAGCTTTCTTT
cdr3_aa: CASHDGQGGTEAFF

clone_size: NA
j_call: TRBJ2-1
v_call: TRBV5-1
d_call: NA
cdr3_nt: TGCGCCAGCAGCTTGGGGGGTGAAGGGAGACGAATGGGAAAGTTCTTC
cdr3_aa: CASSLGGEGRRMGKFF

clone_size: NA
j_call: TRBJ1-3
v_call: TRBV11-3
d_call: TRBD1
cdr3_nt: TGTGCCAGCAGCAGACAGGGCATCTCTGGAAACACCATATATTTT
cdr3_aa: CASSRQGISGNTIYF

clone_size: once
j_call: TRBJ1-1
v_call: TRBV5-1
d_call: TRBD1
cdr3_nt: TGCGCCAGCAGCAGGGACAGGGTGGGGACTGAAGCTTTCTTT
cdr3_aa: CASSRDRVGTEAFF

clone_size: NA
j_call: TRBJ1-5
v_call: TRBV6-6
d_call: NA
cdr3_nt: TGTGCCAGCAGCCCATCGGGTAACCAGCCCCAGCATTTT
cdr3_aa: CASSPSGNQPQHF

clone_size: NA
j_call: TRBJ1-3
v_call: TRBV19
d_call: NA
cdr3_nt: TGTGCCAGTAGTCCCCAAACGGGGAACATATATTTT
cdr3_aa: CASSPQTGNIYF

clone_size: NA
j_call: TRBJ2-7
v_call: TRBV7-9
d_call: TRBD1
cdr3_nt: TGTGCCAGCAGCTTAAGGGGCAGGGGGTACGAGCAGTACTTC
cdr3_aa: CASSLRGRGYEQYF